The 19 T cell receptor beta chains below were found in one sample sequenced in a study of T cells in Graves' hyperthyroidism and ophthalmopathy. Amplification of TCR beta CDR3 regions used RNA as the template. Initially, a first-round RT-PCR of the TCR CDR3 employed the HTBI primer set. TCRdb recomputed calls from the multiplex PCR reads with MiXCR, one row per CDR3 protein. The sample has nearly 600,000 distinct CDR3 sequences; around 13% are singletons. The sequenced sample consisted of blood. The source is a woman aged 25 to 39 with Graves' hyperthyroidism that later progressed to Graves' ophthalmopathy.

This clonotype was counted only a few times. V usage is TRBV24-1 and J usage is TRBJ2-1; 8 nucleotides agree with TRBD2. After removal of 3 bases from V and 3 bases from J, the junction contained 6 bases not matched to a gene. The CDR3 loop spans 16 amino acids. Germline CDR1 is KGHDR and CDR2 is SFDVKD. In DNA, the CDR3 is TGTGCCACCAGTGATCCGGGACTAGGCGGCTACAATGAGCAGTTCTTC. Its protein product is CATSDPGLGGYNEQFF.

The chain links TRBV7-2 to TRBJ2-7; 7 nucleotides align to TRBD2. Germline V gene sequence: CDR1 SGHTA, CDR2 FQGNSA. CDR3 size: 15 residues. Losses at the gene ends were 0 bases for V and 6 bases for J; bases not matched to a gene: 8. This chain's CDR3 is CASSLARDYLTEQYF. The CDR3 DNA is TGTGCCAGCAGCTTAGCCCGGGACTACCTCACCGAGCAGTACTTC.

This clonotype has ten or more counts. The chain joins TRBV20-1 to TRBJ2-7; perhaps TRBD1 as D (6 bases). Germline V gene sequence: CDR1 DFQATT, CDR2 SNEGSKA (reference sequence). The CDR3 consists of 13 residues. The ends were cut back, 6 bases at V and 5 bases at J, with 17 bases in the middle. This CDR3 reads CSAQDRFADEQYF. DNA of the CDR3: TGCAGTGCACAGGACAGATTTGCTGACGAGCAGTACTTC.

In its sample, this clonotype was seen many times. This rearrangement joins TRBV24-1 to TRBJ1-4, with D tentatively TRBD1 (5 bases). The CDR3 is 15 residues long. V was pared by 2 bases and J by 2 bases, with 8 bases between. Germline-derived CDR1 and CDR2 are KGHDR and SFDVKD. The CDR3 here is CATSDSGRTNEKLFF. The CDR3 coding sequence is TGTGCCACCAGTGATTCGGGGCGGACTAATGAAAAACTGTTTTTT.

J is TRBJ2-7 and V is TRBV5-1; D is uncertain. Germline V lookup: CDR1 SGHRS, CDR2 YFSETQ. This CDR3 comprises 14 residues. Trimming cost V 4 bases and J 3 bases, with 14 bases left between them. CDR3 loop: CASSIAPDLYEQYF. The DNA for the CDR3 is TGCGCCAGCAGCATCGCCCCGGACCTCTACGAGCAGTACTTC.

This clonotype was seen repeatedly, ten times or more. The V call is TRBV2, the J call TRBJ2-1; 9 nucleotides line up with TRBD2. Germline trimming cut 3 bases from V and 5 bases from J; bases unmatched to any gene: 2. Germline V CDR1 and CDR2: SNHLY, FYNNEI. CDR3 size: 14 residues. Here the CDR3 DNA reads TGTGCCAGCAGTGACTCTAGCGGGAACAATGAGCAGTTCTTC. Amino acid sequence: CASSDSSGNNEQFF.

This clonotype has a count of ten or more. The chain carries TRBV2 and TRBJ2-3; tentatively, D is TRBD1 (6 bases). Germline CDR1 and CDR2: SNHLY and FYNNEI. V dropped 6 bases and J dropped 0 bases, with 13 bases sitting between them. The CDR3 contains 15 residues. In DNA form, the CDR3 reads TGTGCCAGCAGCGCCCAGGGGTCGAGCACAGATACGCAGTATTTT. Translating gives CASSAQGSSTDTQYF.

This clonotype was seen at least ten times. The chain uses TRBV15 and TRBJ2-5; D is unclear. The CDR3 totals 16 residues. V gave up 0 bases and J gave up 2 bases, with 13 bases separating them. CDR1 and CDR2 from the germline V gene are LNHNV and YYDKDF (reference sequence). The CDR3 sequence: CATSRDTIGAQETQYF. The CDR3 DNA sequence: TGTGCCACCAGCAGAGATACGATAGGAGCGCAAGAGACCCAGTACTTC.

This clonotype appeared many times. V is TRBV28 and J is TRBJ1-2; no reliable D call. The CDR3 contains 14 residues. Germline CDR1 MDHEN, CDR2 SYDVKM. V was shortened by 2 bases and J by 4 bases, with 11 bases between the two germline ends. CDR3 DNA sequence: TGTGCCAGCAGTTTACCGGACCCGTCCTATGGCTACACCTTC. Translating gives CASSLPDPSYGYTF.

This clonotype was found many times. The chain recombines TRBV27 with TRBJ1-2; D may be TRBD1 (6 bases). With 9 bases removed from V and 4 bases from J, the gap between germline ends came to 12 bases. CDR1 and CDR2 from the germline V gene are MNHEY and SMNVEV (reference sequence). This CDR3 contains 12 residues. The CDR3 region is CASTTGSYGYTF. CDR3 DNA: TGTGCCAGTACGACAGGTAGCTATGGCTACACCTTC.

This clonotype has only a few counts. The chain employs TRBV16 and TRBJ1-2; D is perhaps TRBD1 (5 bases). The CDR3 spans 15 residues. Germline-derived CDR1 and CDR2 are KGHSY and FQNENV. V was pared by 0 bases and J by 4 bases, with 12 bases between. The CDR3, as DNA: TGTGCCAGCAGCCAATCGGCTGGGACTCGCTATGGCTACACCTTC. Translated: CASSQSAGTRYGYTF.

The V gene is TRBV6-2 or TRBV6-3, the J gene TRBJ2-2; D gene uncertain. The CDR3 loop spans 14 amino acids. Trimming shortened V by 2 bases and J by 2 bases, and 6 bases separated the two germline ends. The germline gives CDR1 MNHEY, CDR2 SVGEGT. In nucleotides, the CDR3 is TGTGCCAGCAGTTACGGAGCCAACACCGGGGAGCTGTTTTTT. This codes for CASSYGANTGELFF.

This clonotype was recorded at least ten times. The rearrangement uses TRBV18 and TRBJ2-3; D is undetermined. The V gene's germline CDR1 is KGHSH and CDR2 LQKENI. The CDR3 covers 13 residues. The V end lost 0 bases, the J end lost 6 bases, and 7 bases lay between the germline ends. As DNA, the CDR3 is TGTGCCAGCTCACCACCGGTGGGGGATACGCAGTATTTT. Amino acids: CASSPPVGDTQYF.

This clonotype was counted ten times or more. J is TRBJ2-2 and V is TRBV10-3, with a tentative D call TRBD2 (5 bases). The CDR3 length is 12 residues. Per germline, CDR1 ENHRY and CDR2 SYGVKD. V was shortened by 6 bases and J by 6 bases, with 8 bases between the two germline ends. The chain's CDR3 is CAISELAGELFF. In DNA, the CDR3 is TGTGCCATCAGCGAACTAGCCGGGGAGCTGTTTTTT.

This clonotype was seen a handful of times. The chain carries TRBV4-2 and TRBJ2-7; 7 nucleotides agree with TRBD1. With V trimmed by 0 bases and J by 5 bases, 7 bases remained unmatched. This CDR3 region has 15 residues. Germline assignment: CDR1 LGHNA and CDR2 YNFKEQ. This chain's CDR3 is CASSQETGVVHEQYF. CDR3 DNA sequence: TGTGCCAGCAGCCAAGAAACAGGGGTTGTTCACGAGCAGTACTTC.

This clonotype was observed many times. The rearrangement uses TRBV10-3 and TRBJ1-2; D not certain. CDR1 and CDR2 from the germline V gene are ENHRY and SYGVKD. The V gene lost 3 bases and the J gene lost 7 bases, with 15 bases spanning the gap. The CDR3 is 14 residues long. The CDR3 region is CAISDIMSSGGYTF. Here the CDR3 DNA reads TGTGCCATCAGTGATATCATGAGTTCAGGTGGCTACACCTTC.

This clonotype was seen only a few times. The J gene is TRBJ2-2, the V gene TRBV6-1, with D perhaps TRBD2 (7 bases). Deletions cut 7 bases from V and 1 base from J, with 13 bases between. Germline V gene data show CDR1 as MNHNS and CDR2 as SASEGT. The CDR3 totals 15 residues. CDR3 residues: CASKEGGVNTGELFF. The CDR3 DNA reads TGTGCCAGCAAGGAGGGGGGGGTGAACACCGGGGAGCTGTTTTTT.

The V and J genes are TRBV7-2 and TRBJ1-2; TRBD1 is a possible D gene (6 bases). This CDR3 spans 13 amino acids. The germline CDR1 and CDR2 sequences are SGHTA and FQGNSA. Trimming removed 6 bases at V and 7 bases at J, with 15 bases between. The CDR3 region has the DNA TGTGCCAGCAGGCCGGGGGGGCCCGGTGGCTACACCTTC. Translating gives CASRPGGPGGYTF. Based on the CDR3 plus reference TRBV7-2 and TRBJ1-2, the full variable domain is GAGVSQSPSNKVTEKGKDVELRCDPISGHTALYWYRQSLGQGLEFLIYFQGNSAPDKSGLPSDRFSAERTGGSVSTLTIQRTQQEDSAVYLCASRPGGPGGYTFGSGTRLTVV.

This clonotype was recorded at least ten times. V usage is TRBV24-1 and J usage is TRBJ2-1; D perhaps matches TRBD1 (6 bases). The CDR3 has 15 residues. Deletions cut 3 bases from V and 10 bases from J, with 18 bases between. Germline V gene lookup returns CDR1 KGHDR and CDR2 SFDVKD. The CDR3 sequence is CATSDPSLGQYEQFF. The CDR3 region has the DNA TGTGCCACCAGTGATCCCTCCTTAGGACAGTACGAGCAGTTCTTC.